Shown below are 26 T cell receptor beta chains from a single sample sequenced in a study of cytomegalovirus exposure and HLA in healthy donors. PCR amplification relied on 60 Vbeta primers (plus 13 Jbeta primers). Profiling relied on immunoSEQ multiplex PCR, and the TCRdb table lists in-frame clones only, not all of them. The sample consists of about 150,000 clones, approximately 73% of them appearing once. Sequenced sample: PBMCs. The origin of the receptors is a young woman in good health and CMV-seronegative.

This clone was observed a few times. This chain uses TRBV6-5 with TRBJ1-6, with D perhaps TRBD1 (6 bases). From germline, CDR1 is MNHEY and CDR2 SVGAGI. V shed 6 bases and J shed 7 bases, with 13 bases lying between them. The CDR3 runs 14 residues. The CDR3 sequence: CASSRTARNSPLHF. Written as DNA, the CDR3 is TGTGCCAGCAGCCGGACAGCTCGAAATTCACCCCTCCACTTT.

The chain has TRBV15 and TRBJ2-1; 8 bases are shared with TRBD2. V was clipped by 1 base and J by 0 bases; unmatched bases: 11. Germline V gives CDR1 LNHNV, CDR2 YYDKDF (reference sequence). The CDR3 runs to 19 residues. CDR3 nucleotides: TGTGCCACCAGCAGAGGGAGCGGGAGTCTAATTTCCTCCTACAATGAGCAGTTCTTC. Translation: CATSRGSGSLISSYNEQFF.

The rearrangement joins TRBV19 to TRBJ2-1; tentative D call: TRBD1 (5 bases). Germline CDR1 and CDR2: LNHDA and SQIVND (reference sequence). V was pared by 7 bases and J by 6 bases, with 13 bases between. The CDR3 runs to 13 residues. Here the CDR3 reads CASNHQGTNEQFF. The CDR3 DNA reads TGTGCCAGTAACCACCAGGGAACCAATGAGCAGTTCTTC.

This sequence joins TRBV6-6 and TRBJ2-7; the match to TRBD2 covers 11 bases. Germline CDR1 is MNHNY and CDR2 is SVGAGI (reference sequence). V trimming: 6 bases; J trimming: 6 bases; junction bases outside the gene matches: 4. The CDR3 runs to 13 residues. The CDR3: CASSQTSGAEQYV. The CDR3 nucleotides read TGTGCCAGCAGCCAGACTAGCGGGGCCGAGCAGTACGTC.

The chain has TRBV7-6 and TRBJ1-2, with D possibly TRBD1 on 6 matching bases. CDR3 size: 15 residues. Looked up from germline, CDR1 is SGHVS and CDR2 is FNYEAQ. V lost 2 bases, J lost 4 bases, and 14 bases lay in between. The CDR3 region has the DNA TGTGCCAGCAGCTTATATGTGGGGGCACCCTATGGCTACACCTTC. Encoded protein: CASSLYVGAPYGYTF. The full variable domain, with the rest looked up from reference TRBV7-6 and TRBJ1-2, is GAGVSQSPRYKVTKRGQDVALRCDPISGHVSLYWYRQALGQGPEFLTYFNYEAQQDKSGLPNDRFSAERPEGSISTLTIQRTEQRDSAMYRCASSLYVGAPYGYTFGSGTRLTVV.

The gene calls are TRBV6-1 and TRBJ1-4; no clear D. The germline V gene has CDR1 MNHNS and CDR2 SASEGT. The CDR3 runs to 17 residues. V was shortened by 2 bases and J by 2 bases, with 15 bases between the two germline ends. The CDR3 DNA follows: TGTGCCAGCAGTGAAAGGTTCTCGGGAAGCACTAATGAAAAACTGTTTTTT. Residues: CASSERFSGSTNEKLFF.

The genes are TRBV4-3 and TRBJ2-2; 7 bases fit TRBD2. Germline values: CDR1 LGHNA, CDR2 YSLEER. J gave up 5 bases and V 0 bases, and 6 bases lay outside the gene matches. This CDR3 comprises 16 residues. This CDR3 reads CASSQELGGRTGELFF. Written as DNA, the CDR3 is TGCGCCAGCAGCCAAGAACTGGGGGGGAGGACCGGGGAGCTGTTTTTT.

This clone was picked up a small number of times. The J gene is TRBJ1-1, the V gene TRBV19; 9 nucleotides agree with TRBD1. The CDR3 covers 14 residues. Germline values: CDR1 LNHDA, CDR2 SQIVND (reference sequence). The junction had 6 bases not matched to a gene; V was cut back by 6 bases and J by 4 bases. The CDR3 coding sequence is TGTGCCAGTAGACTGGGACAGGGAATCACTGAAGCTTTCTTT. Amino acids: CASRLGQGITEAFF.

The chain links TRBV6-5 to TRBJ1-2; the D is unclear. V was pared by 9 bases and J by 5 bases, with 19 bases between. CDR1 is MNHEY and CDR2 is SVGAGI in the germline V gene. The CDR3 runs 14 residues. The CDR3 protein is CASRRRGLEYGYTF. The DNA of the CDR3 is TGTGCCAGTCGTCGGCGGGGATTAGAATATGGCTACACCTTC.

The rearrangement joins TRBV28 to TRBJ1-3; the D is unclear. Germline CDR1 reads MDHEN; CDR2 reads SYDVKM. With 8 bases removed from V and 2 bases from J, the gap between germline ends came to 13 bases. CDR3 length: 14 residues. The CDR3 loop is CASVSRKAGNTIYF. DNA of the CDR3: TGTGCCAGCGTCTCCAGGAAGGCTGGAAACACCATATATTTT.

This chain links TRBV6-4 with TRBJ1-3; D remains unclear. CDR1 and CDR2 (germline): MRHNA, SNTAGT. V lost 3 bases and J lost 2, with 5 bases in between. The CDR3 covers 13 residues. The CDR3 region is CASSDTPGNTIYF. CDR3 DNA: TGTGCCAGCAGTGATACTCCTGGAAACACCATATATTTT.

The chain has TRBV7-6 and TRBJ1-2; D might be TRBD1 (5 bases). The germline CDR1 and CDR2 sequences are SGHVS and FNYEAQ. The CDR3 is 15 amino acids. With 5 bases removed from V and 1 base from J, the gap between germline ends came to 14 bases. CDR3 coding DNA: TGTGCCAGCAGCCCGCAACCGGACATTAACTATGGCTACACCTTC. It is translated as CASSPQPDINYGYTF.

V gene TRBV6-6 combines with J gene TRBJ2-3, with D possibly being TRBD2 (5 bases). Trimming removed 4 bases at V and 4 bases at J, with 15 bases between. The CDR3 loop spans 15 amino acids. CDR1 and CDR2 (germline): MNHNY, SVGAGI (reference sequence). The CDR3 DNA reads TGTGCCAGCAGTTCCCTTGGACTCGGCGCAGATACGCAGTATTTT. This encodes CASSSLGLGADTQYF.

This CDR3 is CASSLRTGHSNQPQHF. The CDR3 bases are TGTGCCAGCAGTTTAAGGACAGGGCATAGCAATCAGCCCCAGCATTTT. V usage is TRBV28 and J usage is TRBJ1-5; TRBD1 aligns across 8 bases. CDR1 and CDR2 from the germline V gene are MDHEN and SYDVKM. V dropped 2 bases and J dropped 0; count of bases not matched to a gene: 3. The CDR3 is 16 amino acids.

This sequence joins TRBV18 and TRBJ2-3; 11 bases match TRBD2. The germline V gene has CDR1 KGHSH and CDR2 LQKENI. V was clipped by 6 bases and J by 2 bases; unmatched bases: 4. The length of the CDR3 is 15 residues. The CDR3 loop is CASSQTSGNTDTQYF. CDR3 bases: TGTGCCAGCTCGCAGACTAGCGGGAACACAGATACGCAGTATTTT.

V is TRBV19 and J is TRBJ2-1; TRBD2 agrees at 9 bases. J was trimmed by 4 bases and V by 4 bases; bases with no gene match: 5. CDR1 and CDR2 (germline): LNHDA, SQIVND (reference sequence). The CDR3 contains 15 residues. CDR3 sequence reads: CASSKGAGGYNEQFF. The DNA for the CDR3 is TGTGCCAGTAGTAAAGGAGCGGGGGGTTACAATGAGCAGTTCTTC.

The chain couples TRBV6-6 to TRBJ1-1; D uncertain. CDR3 length: 15 residues. V was clipped by 2 bases and J by 0 bases, with 10 bases between them. Germline CDR1 MNHNY, CDR2 SVGAGI (reference sequence). CDR3 amino acids: CASSYPSTVNTEAFF. The DNA of the CDR3 is TGTGCCAGCAGTTACCCTAGTACGGTGAACACTGAAGCTTTCTTT.

This chain connects TRBV19 to TRBJ2-3; the D is unclear. The germline V gene has CDR1 LNHDA and CDR2 SQIVND (reference sequence). With 2 bases removed from V and 5 bases from J, the gap between germline ends came to 11 bases. The CDR3 length is 14 residues. CDR3 protein: CASSIYDIGDTQYF. For the CDR3, the DNA is TGTGCCAGTAGTATATACGACATTGGAGATACGCAGTATTTT.

This sequence joins TRBV29-1 and TRBJ2-1, with D perhaps TRBD1 (6 bases). Germline V gene lookup returns CDR1 SQVTM and CDR2 ANQGSEA. The ends were cut back, 0 bases at V and 7 bases at J, with 13 bases in the middle. The CDR3 totals 14 residues. DNA for the CDR3: TGCAGCGTTGAAGAGTGGTGGCAGGGGAATGAGCAGTTCTTC. Translated: CSVEEWWQGNEQFF.

This rearrangement joins TRBV7-9 to TRBJ1-2, with 8 bases lining up with TRBD1. CDR1 is SEHNR and CDR2 is FQNEAQ in the germline V gene (reference sequence). The CDR3 runs 15 residues. The ends lost 1 base at V and 6 bases at J; junction bases unmatched: 7. The CDR3 bases are TGTGCCAGCAGCTTAGTTCCAGGGGGCTTTGATGGCTACACCTTC. Amino acids: CASSLVPGGFDGYTF.

This clone has just a few counts. This chain uses TRBV2 with TRBJ1-2, with 7 bases matching TRBD1. The CDR3 contains 13 residues. From germline, CDR1 is SNHLY and CDR2 FYNNEI. The trim removed 4 bases at V and 8 bases at J, leaving 7 bases unmatched. The CDR3 loop reads CASSARGGDGYTF. As DNA, the CDR3 is TGTGCCAGCAGTGCGAGAGGGGGCGACGGCTACACCTTC.

The rearrangement links TRBV5-1 to TRBJ1-2, with 12 bases identical to TRBD1. V lost 5 bases to trimming and J lost 7 bases; unmatched junction nucleotides: 15. Looked up from germline, CDR1 is SGHRS and CDR2 is YFSETQ. The CDR3 length is 17 residues. The CDR3, as DNA: TGCGCCAGCAGAACCGGGACAGGGGGCGCGAATCTTGCTGGCTACACCTTC. Residues: CASRTGTGGANLAGYTF.

With regard to this clone: Mismatch with germline at one junction end may stem from a read error. This chain connects TRBV4-2 to TRBJ2-2; weak D call: TRBD2 (5 bases). Per the germline V gene, CDR1 is LGHNA and CDR2 is YNFKEQ. The CDR3 covers 18 residues. CDR3 coding DNA: TGTGCCAGCAGCAAAGAAGGGTATGGAGGCACTTACACCGGGGAGCTGTTTTTT. The encoded protein is CASSKEGYGGTYTGELFF.

This rearrangement joins TRBV18 to TRBJ1-3; tentative D call: TRBD1 (5 bases). The CDR3 extends over 16 amino acids. CDR1 is KGHSH and CDR2 is LQKENI in the germline V gene. Deletions cut 3 bases from V and 0 bases from J, with 12 bases between. Written as DNA, the CDR3 is TGTGCCAGCTCACCTCAGGGCAAGGCCTCTGGAAACACCATATATTTT. This gives the protein CASSPQGKASGNTIYF.

The V and J genes are TRBV29-1 and TRBJ2-3, with 8 nucleotides matching TRBD2. Per germline, CDR1 SQVTM and CDR2 ANQGSEA. J was trimmed by 5 bases and V by 0 bases; bases with no gene match: 7. The CDR3 length is 15 residues. CDR3 region: CSVEEKREYRDTQYF. In DNA, the CDR3 is TGCAGCGTTGAAGAAAAGCGGGAGTATCGAGATACGCAGTATTTT.

The chain links TRBV10-3 to TRBJ2-7, with D possibly matching TRBD1 (6 bases). CDR1 is ENHRY and CDR2 is SYGVKD in the germline V gene. The CDR3 length is 14 residues. V lost 2 bases and J 0 bases, leaving 8 bases between the germline ends. CDR3 DNA: TGTGCCATCAGTGAGGGGGACATCTCCTACGAGCAGTACTTC. Residues: CAISEGDISYEQYF.